Below, one T cell receptor (beta chain) is given with its context. The CDR3 loop spans 16 amino acids. V lost 0 bases to trimming and J lost 2 bases, with 10 bases between them. The germline gives CDR1 ENHRY, CDR2 SYGVKD. Sequencing was performed with immunoSEQ multiplex PCR; in TCRdb, only in-frame clones are kept and a portion is missing. The sample includes 130,000 to 150,000 clones, about nine tenths of them seen just once. This entry belongs to a study of blood T cell repertoires in COVID-19. The sample comprised peripheral blood. This receptor was identified in a human donor in a cohort sampled during active COVID-19. The chain combines TRBV10-3 with TRBJ2-2; a possible D gene is TRBD2 (5 bases). This CDR3 is CAISESPSQNTGELFF. The CDR3 DNA reads TGTGCCATCAGTGAGTCACCTAGCCAAAACACCGGGGAGCTGTTTTTT.